This TCR beta chain was captured by sequencing in a study of cytomegalovirus exposure and HLA in healthy donors. This CDR3 spans 15 amino acids. Germline CDR1 reads SGHRS; CDR2 reads YFSETQ. Concerning this clone itself: The junction shows a germline mismatch at one end, possibly a read error.

TCRdb's copy holds only in-frame clones and misses some; the assay was immunoSEQ multiplex PCR. The data show about 360,000 clones, around 86% seen once. The specimen was PBMCs. This TCR was sampled from a woman aged 18-29 years in good health and CMV-seronegative. This chain uses TRBV5-1 with TRBJ2-7; tentative D call: TRBD1 (6 bases). The CDR3 DNA reads as TGCGCCAGCAGCCCCGAAGCTCGGGGACAACCCGCGGAGGACTTC. This gives the protein CASSPEARGQPAEDF.